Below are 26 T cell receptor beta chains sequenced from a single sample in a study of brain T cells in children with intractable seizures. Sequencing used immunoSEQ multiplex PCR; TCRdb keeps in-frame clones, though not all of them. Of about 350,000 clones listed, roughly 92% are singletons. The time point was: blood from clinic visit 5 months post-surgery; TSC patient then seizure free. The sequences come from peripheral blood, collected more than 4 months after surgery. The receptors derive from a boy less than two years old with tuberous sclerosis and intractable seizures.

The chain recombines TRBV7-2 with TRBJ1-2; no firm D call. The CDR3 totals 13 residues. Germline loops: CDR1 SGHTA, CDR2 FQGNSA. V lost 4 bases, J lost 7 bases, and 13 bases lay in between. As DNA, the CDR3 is TGTGCCAGCAGCTCGGACCCACGAGGTGGCTACACCTTC. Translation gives CASSSDPRGGYTF.

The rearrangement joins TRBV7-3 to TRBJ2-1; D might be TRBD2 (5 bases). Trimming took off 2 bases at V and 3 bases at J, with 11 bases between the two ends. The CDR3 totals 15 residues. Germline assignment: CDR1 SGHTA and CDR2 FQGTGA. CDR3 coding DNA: TGTGCCAGCAGCTTAGATTGGAGCGGCTACAATGAGCAGTTCTTC. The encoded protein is CASSLDWSGYNEQFF.

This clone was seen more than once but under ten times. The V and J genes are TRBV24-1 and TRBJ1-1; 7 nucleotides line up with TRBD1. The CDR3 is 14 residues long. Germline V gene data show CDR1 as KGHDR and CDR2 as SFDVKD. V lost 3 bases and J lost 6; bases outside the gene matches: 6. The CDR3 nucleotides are TGTGCCACCAGTGATATACGACAGGGTTCTGAAGCTTTCTTT. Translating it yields CATSDIRQGSEAFF.

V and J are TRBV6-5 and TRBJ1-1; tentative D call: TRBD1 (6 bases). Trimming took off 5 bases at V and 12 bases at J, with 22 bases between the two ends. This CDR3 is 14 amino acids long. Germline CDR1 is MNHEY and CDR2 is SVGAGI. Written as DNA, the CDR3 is TGTGCCAGCAGTAGATATGAAGACGCCCAGGGGACTTTCTTT. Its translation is CASSRYEDAQGTFF.

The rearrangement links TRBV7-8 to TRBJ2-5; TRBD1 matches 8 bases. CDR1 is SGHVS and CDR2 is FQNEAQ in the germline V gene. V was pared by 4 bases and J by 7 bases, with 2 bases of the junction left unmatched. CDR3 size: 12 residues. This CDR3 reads CASSSGTGTQYF. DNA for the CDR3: TGTGCCAGCAGCTCCGGGACAGGGACCCAGTACTTC.

The CDR3 nucleotides are TGTGCCAGCAGTTTGGTGGGGACCAATGAGCAGTTCTTC. Translated, it gives CASSLVGTNEQFF. This sequence joins TRBV12-3 or TRBV12-4 and TRBJ2-1; D may be TRBD1 or TRBD2 (5 bases each). CDR3 length: 13 amino acids. V dropped 3 bases and J dropped 6 bases, with 9 bases sitting between them.

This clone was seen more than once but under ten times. The CDR3 region is CASSGGQGVTF. CDR3 bases: TGTGCCAGCAGCGGGGGGCAGGGAGTCACCTTC. The rearrangement joins TRBV28 to TRBJ1-2, with D perhaps matching TRBD1 (6 bases). This CDR3 contains 11 residues. V lost 6 bases and J lost 13, with 15 bases in between. CDR1 is MDHEN and CDR2 is SYDVKM in the germline V gene.

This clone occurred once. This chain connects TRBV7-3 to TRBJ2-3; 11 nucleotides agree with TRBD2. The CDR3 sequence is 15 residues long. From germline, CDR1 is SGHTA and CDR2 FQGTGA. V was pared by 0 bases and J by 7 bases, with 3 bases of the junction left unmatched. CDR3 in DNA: TGTGCCAGCAGCTTAACTAGCGGGGGGGCTAATACGCAGTATTTT. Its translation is CASSLTSGGANTQYF.

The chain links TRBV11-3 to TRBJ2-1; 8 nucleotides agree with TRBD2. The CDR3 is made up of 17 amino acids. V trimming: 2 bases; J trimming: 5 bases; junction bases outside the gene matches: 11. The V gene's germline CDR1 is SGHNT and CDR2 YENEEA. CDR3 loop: CASSLISGSYVNNEQFF. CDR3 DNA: TGTGCCAGCAGCTTAATCAGCGGGAGTTATGTAAACAATGAGCAGTTCTTC.

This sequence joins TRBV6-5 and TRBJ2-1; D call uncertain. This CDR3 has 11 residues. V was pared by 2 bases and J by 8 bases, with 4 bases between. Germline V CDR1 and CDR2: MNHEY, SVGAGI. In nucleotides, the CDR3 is TGTGCCAGCAGTTACGGGTATGAGCAGTTCTTC. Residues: CASSYGYEQFF.

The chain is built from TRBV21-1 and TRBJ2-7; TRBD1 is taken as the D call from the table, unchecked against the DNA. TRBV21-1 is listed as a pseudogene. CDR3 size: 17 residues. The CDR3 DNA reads TGTGCCAGCGGGCGACTTTGCAGGGGGCCCCATTGGTGCGAGCAGTACTTC. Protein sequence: CASGRLCRGPHWCEQYF.

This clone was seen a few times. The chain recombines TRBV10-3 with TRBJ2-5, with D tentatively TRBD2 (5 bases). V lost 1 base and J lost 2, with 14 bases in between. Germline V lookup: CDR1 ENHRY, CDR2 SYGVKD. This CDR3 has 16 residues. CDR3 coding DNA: TGTGCCATCAGTGAGTACCTAGCCGGTTCACAAGAGACCCAGTACTTC. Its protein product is CAISEYLAGSQETQYF.

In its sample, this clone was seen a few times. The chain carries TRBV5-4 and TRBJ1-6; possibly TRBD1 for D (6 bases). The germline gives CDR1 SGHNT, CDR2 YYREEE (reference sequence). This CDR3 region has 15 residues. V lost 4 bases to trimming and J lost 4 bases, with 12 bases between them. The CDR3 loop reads CASSPDSRYNSPLHF. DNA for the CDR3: TGTGCCAGCAGCCCGGACAGTCGATATAATTCACCCCTCCACTTT.

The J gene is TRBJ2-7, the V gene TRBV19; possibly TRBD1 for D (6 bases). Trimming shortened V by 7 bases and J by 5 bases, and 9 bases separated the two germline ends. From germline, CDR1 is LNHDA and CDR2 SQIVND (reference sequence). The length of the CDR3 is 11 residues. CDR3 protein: CASIGGDEQYF. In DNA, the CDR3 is TGTGCCAGTATAGGGGGTGACGAGCAGTACTTC.

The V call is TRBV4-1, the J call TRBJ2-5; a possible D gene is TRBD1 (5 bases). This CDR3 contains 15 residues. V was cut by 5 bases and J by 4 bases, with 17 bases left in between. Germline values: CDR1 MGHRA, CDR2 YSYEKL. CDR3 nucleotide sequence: TGCGCCAGCAGCAAGTTAGGTGGGGCGGCAGAGACCCAGTACTTC. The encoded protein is CASSKLGGAAETQYF.

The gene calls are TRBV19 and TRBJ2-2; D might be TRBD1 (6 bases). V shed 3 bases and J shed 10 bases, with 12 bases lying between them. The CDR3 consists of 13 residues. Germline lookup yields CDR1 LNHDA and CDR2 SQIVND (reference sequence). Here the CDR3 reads CASSIDGTLELFF. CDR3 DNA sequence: TGTGCCAGTAGTATCGATGGGACACTGGAGCTGTTTTTT.

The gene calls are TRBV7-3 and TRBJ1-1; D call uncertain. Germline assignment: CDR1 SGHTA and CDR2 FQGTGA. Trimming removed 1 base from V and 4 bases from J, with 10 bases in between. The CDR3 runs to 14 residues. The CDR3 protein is CASSLKFEGTEAFF. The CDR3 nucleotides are TGTGCCAGCAGCTTAAAATTCGAAGGCACTGAAGCTTTCTTT.

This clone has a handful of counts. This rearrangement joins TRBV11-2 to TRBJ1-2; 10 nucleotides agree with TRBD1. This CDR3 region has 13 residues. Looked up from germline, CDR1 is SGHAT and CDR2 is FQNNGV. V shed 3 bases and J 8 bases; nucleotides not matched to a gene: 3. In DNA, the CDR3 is TGTGCCAGCAGCTTCGGGACAGGGGTAGGCTACACCTTC. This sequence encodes CASSFGTGVGYTF.

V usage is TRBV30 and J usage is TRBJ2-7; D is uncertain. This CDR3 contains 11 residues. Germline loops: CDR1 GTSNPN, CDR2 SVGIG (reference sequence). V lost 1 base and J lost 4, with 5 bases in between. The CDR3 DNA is TGTGCCTGGAGTGAAGAATACGAGCAGTACTTC. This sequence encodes CAWSEEYEQYF.

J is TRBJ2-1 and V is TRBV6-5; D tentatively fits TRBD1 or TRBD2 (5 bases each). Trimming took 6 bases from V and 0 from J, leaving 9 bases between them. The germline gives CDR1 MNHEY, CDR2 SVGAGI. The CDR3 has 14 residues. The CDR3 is CASSKGSSYNEQFF. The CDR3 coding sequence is TGTGCCAGCAGCAAGGGGAGCTCCTACAATGAGCAGTTCTTC.

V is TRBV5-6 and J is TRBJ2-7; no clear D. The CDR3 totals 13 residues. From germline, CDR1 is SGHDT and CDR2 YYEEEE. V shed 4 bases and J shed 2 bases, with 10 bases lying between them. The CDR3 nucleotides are TGTGCCAGCAGCATCTCGGCGACCTACGAGCAGTACTTC. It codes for CASSISATYEQYF.

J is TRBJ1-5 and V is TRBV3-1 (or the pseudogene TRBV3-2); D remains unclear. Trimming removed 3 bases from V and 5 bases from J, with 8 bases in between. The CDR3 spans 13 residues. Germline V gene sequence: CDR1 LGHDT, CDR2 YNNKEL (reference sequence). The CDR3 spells CASSQGMYQPQHF. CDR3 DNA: TGTGCCAGCAGCCAGGGGATGTATCAGCCCCAGCATTTT.

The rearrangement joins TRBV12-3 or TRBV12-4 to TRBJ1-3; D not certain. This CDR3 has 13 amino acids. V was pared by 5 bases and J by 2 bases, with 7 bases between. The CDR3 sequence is CASSLLPGNTIYF. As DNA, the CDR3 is TGTGCCAGCAGTCTCCTCCCTGGAAACACCATATATTTT.

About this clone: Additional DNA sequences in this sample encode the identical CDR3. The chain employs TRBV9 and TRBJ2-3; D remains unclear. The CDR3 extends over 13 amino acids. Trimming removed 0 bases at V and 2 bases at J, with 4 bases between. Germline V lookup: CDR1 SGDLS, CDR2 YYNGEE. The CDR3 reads CASSVVSTDTQYF. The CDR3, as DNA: TGTGCCAGCAGCGTAGTTTCCACAGATACGCAGTATTTT.

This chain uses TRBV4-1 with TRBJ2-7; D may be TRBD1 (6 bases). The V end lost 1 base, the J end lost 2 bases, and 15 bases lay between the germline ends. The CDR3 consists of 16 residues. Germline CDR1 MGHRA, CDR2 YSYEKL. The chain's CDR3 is CASSQVYRDTTYEQYF. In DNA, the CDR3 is TGCGCCAGCAGCCAAGTGTATCGGGACACCACCTACGAGCAGTACTTC.

CDR3 amino acids: CASSPRTEKNEKLFF. CDR3 DNA sequence: TGTGCCAGCAGCCCCCGGACAGAGAAAAATGAAAAACTGTTTTTT. The chain combines TRBV7-9 with TRBJ1-4, with D maybe TRBD1 (6 bases). Germline CDR1 is SEHNR and CDR2 is FQNEAQ (reference sequence). The V and J ends lost 5 bases and 5 bases respectively, with 15 bases between them. The CDR3 consists of 15 residues. The entire variable domain, with the rest obtained from reference TRBV7-9 and TRBJ1-4, is as follows: DTGVSQNPRHKITKRGQNVTFRCDPISEHNRLYWYRQTLGQGPEFLTYFQNEAQLEKSRLLSDRFSAERPKGSFSTLEIQRTEQGDSAMYLCASSPRTEKNEKLFFGSGTQLSVL.